The 29 T cell receptor beta chains presented below share a single source sample, sequenced in a study of beta chain features in type 1 diabetes. Study observations and caveats: Among all four CD4+ subsets, Type 1 diabetes patients had TCRB CDR3s that were moderately but significantly shorter.

Which antigens these TCRs recognize remains unknown. The sequenced template was cDNA made from the entire isolated RNA. The assay was immunoSEQ multiplex PCR, and TCRdb's table has in-frame clones only and misses some. The profile shows about 710,000 clones, roughly 13% of them singletons. Sequenced input: naive CD4+ T cells from blood. These receptor sequences come from a man aged 18 to 35 with type 1 diabetes.

The chain couples TRBV6-1 to TRBJ2-1, with 9 bases that match TRBD2. This CDR3 has 13 residues. The germline V gene has CDR1 MNHNS and CDR2 SASEGT. Germline trimming cut 11 bases from V and 9 bases from J; bases unmatched to any gene: 11. The CDR3, as DNA: TGTGCCGGAAAGGGACTAGCAGTTGGTGAGCAGTTCTTC. Its translation: CAGKGLAVGEQFF.

This clone was recorded a few times. V is TRBV18 and J is TRBJ1-6; 8 bases fit TRBD1. The germline gives CDR1 KGHSH, CDR2 LQKENI. The V gene end was trimmed by 3 bases and the J gene end by 8 bases; junction bases not matched to a gene: 0. The CDR3 has 13 amino acids. DNA of the CDR3: TGTGCCAGCTCACCGGGACAGGATTCACCCCTCCACTTT. Translated, it gives CASSPGQDSPLHF.

This clone has a handful of counts. The V gene is TRBV9, the J gene TRBJ2-3; D possibly corresponds to TRBD1 (6 bases). With 5 bases removed from V and 4 bases from J, the gap between germline ends came to 11 bases. CDR1 is SGDLS and CDR2 is YYNGEE in the germline V gene. This CDR3 region has 13 residues. The CDR3 region is CASSSEGADTQYF. The CDR3 coding sequence is TGTGCCAGCAGTTCCGAGGGGGCAGATACGCAGTATTTT.

The genes are TRBV6-5 and TRBJ2-1; 9 bases are a match to TRBD2. V was pared by 10 bases and J by 6 bases, with 10 bases of the junction left unmatched. The CDR3 length is 14 residues. In germline, CDR1 is MNHEY, CDR2 SVGAGI. The CDR3, as DNA: TGTGCCACCACACGCCCGACTAGCGGCAATGAGCAGTTCTTC. Translating it yields CATTRPTSGNEQFF.

There are a few counts of this clone. The chain carries TRBV5-1 and TRBJ1-1; 8 bases are shared with TRBD1. V shed 0 bases and J 0 bases; nucleotides not matched to a gene: 4. Germline CDR1 SGHRS, CDR2 YFSETQ. This CDR3 comprises 16 residues. The CDR3 nucleotides read TGCGCCAGCAGCTTGGGACAGGGGATCATGAACACTGAAGCTTTCTTT. Its protein product is CASSLGQGIMNTEAFF.

This chain links TRBV30 with TRBJ2-2; D not resolved. Germline CDR1 reads GTSNPN; CDR2 reads SVGIG (reference sequence). The CDR3 consists of 13 residues. Trimming cost V 4 bases and J 2 bases, with 8 bases left between them. The CDR3 nucleotides are TGTGCCTGGACCGCCGCTAACACCGGGGAGCTGTTTTTT. Protein: CAWTAANTGELFF.

On this clone itself: Other nucleotide sequences from this sample produce the same CDR3. This chain connects TRBV6-5 to TRBJ2-5, with D possibly being TRBD1 (6 bases). The germline V and J ends were trimmed by 8 bases and 2 bases, with 12 bases remaining between them. Germline-derived CDR1 and CDR2 are MNHEY and SVGAGI. This CDR3 is 13 amino acids long. The CDR3 DNA follows: TGTGCCAGCTCCAGGACAGTGCAAGAGACCCAGTACTTC. It codes for CASSRTVQETQYF.

The chain is built from TRBV28 and TRBJ2-7; TRBD1 agrees at 7 bases. The V segment lost 2 bases and the J segment 2 bases; nucleotides outside the gene matches: 3. CDR3 length: 14 residues. Germline V lookup: CDR1 MDHEN, CDR2 SYDVKM. This chain's CDR3 is CASSLGTVTYEQYF. Here the CDR3 DNA reads TGTGCCAGCAGTTTAGGGACAGTGACCTACGAGCAGTACTTC.

This clone was observed a handful of times. V is TRBV7-2 and J is TRBJ1-5; D unclear. The germline V and J ends were trimmed by 5 bases and 3 bases, with 8 bases remaining between them. This CDR3 comprises 13 residues. Germline CDR1 reads SGHTA; CDR2 reads FQGNSA. In DNA form, the CDR3 reads TGTGCCAGCAGCGTCGAGGTCAATCAGCCCCAGCATTTT. Translated, it gives CASSVEVNQPQHF. Filled out from reference TRBV7-2 and TRBJ1-5, the complete variable domain reads GAGVSQSPSNKVTEKGKDVELRCDPISGHTALYWYRQSLGQGLEFLIYFQGNSAPDKSGLPSDRFSAERTGGSVSTLTIQRTQQEDSAVYLCASSVEVNQPQHFGDGTRLSIL.

The rearrangement joins TRBV30 to TRBJ2-3; TRBD1 aligns across 7 bases. The CDR3 runs to 16 residues. Germline V gives CDR1 GTSNPN, CDR2 SVGIG (reference sequence). The V segment lost 0 bases and the J segment 4 bases; nucleotides outside the gene matches: 10. The CDR3 DNA follows: TGTGCCTGGAGTGTCCAGGGGGTGAGCCTGGCAGATACGCAGTATTTT. Protein sequence: CAWSVQGVSLADTQYF.

The chain joins TRBV2 to TRBJ2-1, with 12 bases matching TRBD2. The V gene's germline CDR1 is SNHLY and CDR2 FYNNEI. Trimming cost V 5 bases and J 1 base; bases outside gene matches: 3. The CDR3 contains 16 residues. CDR3 loop: CASSRLAGVSYNEQFF. The CDR3 DNA follows: TGTGCCAGCAGTCGACTAGCGGGGGTTTCCTACAATGAGCAGTTCTTC.

V usage is TRBV5-1 and J usage is TRBJ2-3, with D hard to call. Trimming stripped 0 bases from V and 3 bases from J, with 11 bases between. CDR1 and CDR2 (germline): SGHRS, YFSETQ. CDR3 length: 15 amino acids. The CDR3 region has the DNA TGCGCCAGCAGCTTGGGGACCATAAAGACAGATACGCAGTATTTT. It encodes CASSLGTIKTDTQYF.

The V and J genes are TRBV7-3 and TRBJ2-7; 10 nucleotides agree with TRBD1. There are 15 residues in the CDR3. Unmatched junction bases numbered 8, after V lost 5 bases and J lost 4 bases. In germline, CDR1 is SGHTA, CDR2 FQGTGA. The CDR3 here is CASSRPGQGVYEQYF. As DNA, the CDR3 is TGTGCCAGCAGCCGACCCGGACAGGGGGTTTACGAGCAGTACTTC.

The CDR3 bases are TGTGCCAGCAGCCCGACGGGGGGGCACCAGCATTTT. This encodes CASSPTGGHQHF. V is TRBV7-2 and J is TRBJ1-5; perhaps TRBD1 as D (6 bases). From germline, CDR1 is SGHTA and CDR2 FQGNSA. There are 12 residues in the CDR3. The V and J ends lost 5 bases and 12 bases respectively, with 14 bases between them.

The chain employs TRBV20-1 and TRBJ2-1; D not resolved. CDR1 and CDR2 from the germline V gene are DFQATT and SNEGSKA (reference sequence). This CDR3 has 11 residues. V gave up 3 bases and J gave up 7 bases, with 7 bases separating them. CDR3 sequence reads: CSASNLNEQFF. The CDR3 region has the DNA TGCAGTGCTAGCAATTTGAATGAGCAGTTCTTC.

The sample holds a few counts of this clone. This chain joins TRBV4-2 and TRBJ2-3; tentative D call: TRBD1 (6 bases). The CDR3 length is 19 residues. CDR1 LGHNA and CDR2 YNFKEQ come from the germline V gene. Trimming cost V 1 base and J 2 bases, with 22 bases left between them. CDR3 loop: CASSQVGGSGHLNTDTQYF. CDR3 in DNA: TGTGCCAGCAGCCAAGTAGGCGGGTCGGGACACCTTAACACAGATACGCAGTATTTT.

This clone was picked up a small number of times. This chain uses TRBV2 with TRBJ1-3; D is undetermined. From germline, CDR1 is SNHLY and CDR2 FYNNEI. Between the trimmed V and J ends, which lost 2 bases and 9 bases, there was a span of 8 bases. The CDR3 loop spans 12 amino acids. The CDR3 spells CASSEPPGTIYF. DNA for the CDR3: TGTGCCAGCAGTGAACCCCCCGGCACCATATATTTT.

The rearrangement links TRBV11-2 to TRBJ2-7; tentative D call: TRBD1 (5 bases). Between the trimmed V and J ends, which lost 5 bases and 0 bases, there was a span of 11 bases. The V gene's germline CDR1 is SGHAT and CDR2 FQNNGV. CDR3 length: 14 amino acids. The CDR3 nucleotides are TGTGCCAGCAGCCCGCAGGGTACCTCCTACGAGCAGTACTTC. Translated, it gives CASSPQGTSYEQYF.

The gene calls are TRBV30 and TRBJ1-5; possible D gene TRBD1, 5 bases. This CDR3 is 13 amino acids long. V lost 8 bases and J lost 3, with 14 bases in between. Germline V lookup: CDR1 GTSNPN, CDR2 SVGIG (reference sequence). The CDR3 here is CALATGNNQPQHF. CDR3 DNA: TGTGCCCTAGCTACAGGAAACAATCAGCCCCAGCATTTT.

This clone showed up just a few times. The chain carries TRBV7-9 and TRBJ2-2; D might be TRBD1 (5 bases). The CDR3 covers 15 residues. Trimming took 9 bases from V and 2 from J, leaving 16 bases between them. CDR1 and CDR2 (germline): SEHNR, FQNEAQ (reference sequence). CDR3 amino acids: CARNSPQVNTGELFF. DNA for the CDR3: TGTGCCAGAAATTCCCCACAGGTCAACACCGGGGAGCTGTTTTTT.

This chain connects TRBV2 to TRBJ2-5; the match to TRBD2 covers 8 bases. Germline CDR1 reads SNHLY; CDR2 reads FYNNEI. After removal of 8 bases from V and 2 bases from J, the junction contained 13 bases not matched to a gene. The length of the CDR3 is 16 residues. CDR3 sequence: CASVRLGGGLQETQYF. CDR3 coding DNA: TGTGCCAGCGTGCGTCTGGGCGGGGGGTTACAAGAGACCCAGTACTTC.

The chain couples TRBV5-6 to TRBJ2-7; 8 positions match TRBD1. CDR3 length: 15 residues. Germline assignment: CDR1 SGHDT and CDR2 YYEEEE. The ends lost 5 bases at V and 0 bases at J; junction bases unmatched: 7. The CDR3 DNA reads TGTGCCAGCAGAACGACAGGGGACAACTCCTACGAGCAGTACTTC. Encoded protein: CASRTTGDNSYEQYF.

This clone came up a few times. V usage is TRBV13 and J usage is TRBJ2-5; D is unresolved. Trimming shortened V by 1 base and J by 1 base, and 13 bases separated the two germline ends. The germline CDR1 and CDR2 sequences are PRHDT and FYEKMQ (reference sequence). This CDR3 has 16 amino acids. The chain's CDR3 is CASSLDHGRRQETQYF. In nucleotides, the CDR3 is TGTGCCAGCAGCTTAGATCACGGCCGTCGCCAAGAGACCCAGTACTTC. The entire variable domain, with the rest obtained from reference TRBV13 and TRBJ2-5, is as follows: AAGVIQSPRHLIKEKRETATLKCYPIPRHDTVYWYQQGPGQDPQFLISFYEKMQSDKGSIPDRFSAQQFSDYHSELNMSSLELGDSALYFCASSLDHGRRQETQYFGPGTRLLVL.

About this clone: This sample includes further DNA sequences coding for the same CDR3. This chain uses TRBV27 with TRBJ2-7; D remains ambiguous. Trimming left V 0 bases short and J 2 bases short, with 5 bases between. This CDR3 spans 13 amino acids. In germline, CDR1 is MNHEY, CDR2 SMNVEV (reference sequence). The DNA of the CDR3 is TGTGCCAGCAGTTTATCAGGGCCCTACGAGCAGTACTTC. This encodes CASSLSGPYEQYF.

V gene TRBV7-9 combines with J gene TRBJ1-1; D gene unclear. V lost 6 bases, J lost 11 bases, and 10 bases lay in between. The CDR3 has 10 amino acids. Germline lookup yields CDR1 SEHNR and CDR2 FQNEAQ (reference sequence). The chain's CDR3 is CASRSLQAFF. The CDR3 coding sequence is TGTGCCAGCAGGTCCCTCCAGGCTTTCTTT.

The chain is built from TRBV7-2 and TRBJ2-3; 7 bases match TRBD1. Germline values: CDR1 SGHTA, CDR2 FQGNSA. V shed 5 bases and J 4 bases; nucleotides not matched to a gene: 9. This CDR3 has 15 residues. The CDR3 DNA sequence: TGTGCCAGCAGCCAAAGAAGGACAGGATCAGATACGCAGTATTTT. Its translation: CASSQRRTGSDTQYF.

This clone appeared a few times. The chain employs TRBV14 and TRBJ2-5; D gene uncertain. Trimming took off 4 bases at V and 1 base at J, with 19 bases between the two ends. The length of the CDR3 is 17 residues. CDR1 and CDR2 (germline): SGHDN, FVKESK. Written as DNA, the CDR3 is TGTGCCAGCAGCCTATCCTCGATCGGCGGCGCCCAAGAGACCCAGTACTTC. This sequence encodes CASSLSSIGGAQETQYF.

The V call is TRBV27, the J call TRBJ2-6; D possibly corresponds to TRBD2 (5 bases). Deletions cut 3 bases from V and 0 bases from J, with 12 bases between. The V gene's germline CDR1 is MNHEY and CDR2 SMNVEV (reference sequence). The CDR3 is 17 residues long. The CDR3 sequence: CASSLYGGASGANVLTF. Here the CDR3 DNA reads TGTGCCAGCAGTTTGTATGGAGGAGCCTCTGGGGCCAACGTCCTGACTTTC.

The rearrangement links TRBV4-3 to TRBJ2-6; D remains unclear. CDR1 is LGHNA and CDR2 is YSLEER in the germline V gene. This CDR3 region has 16 residues. V was pared by 4 bases and J by 2 bases, with 12 bases between. CDR3 residues: CASSLEPTTGANVLTF. The CDR3 DNA follows: TGCGCCAGCAGCCTCGAACCGACAACTGGGGCCAACGTCCTGACTTTC.